A selection of T cell receptor beta chains follows, all from one sample in a study of blood T cell repertoires in COVID-19. Generated by immunoSEQ multiplex PCR, the TCRdb table keeps only in-frame clones and is missing some. The table has about 360,000 clones, roughly 86% seen once. Sequenced input: peripheral blood. These receptors all come from a human donor with acute or convalescent COVID-19. The donor label of this sample is uncertain. CDR3s leave out the opening cysteine and the closing phenylalanine or tryptophan. Fields, in order: J gene, clone size, V gene, CDR3 protein. Not all rows give a size; the values are once, few, many and, for expanded clones, a class.

>TRBJ1-4|once|TRBV4-1
ASSQYEQGGEKLF
>TRBJ1-6|.|TRBV9
ASSVEGGVSPLH
>TRBJ2-5|.|TRBV29-1
SDLSGGAETQY
>TRBJ1-1|.|TRBV2
ASNPGGGTEAF
>TRBJ1-5|once|TRBV6-2/TRBV6-3
ASSYPGQGYQPQH
>TRBJ1-5|.|TRBV30
AWSTGFHQPQH
>TRBJ1-6|few|TRBV10-2
ASSEQSISPLH
>TRBJ2-1|.|TRBV7-2
ASSLTGENEQF
>TRBJ1-4|.|TRBV6-4
ASSGDGPTARRKLF
>TRBJ2-3|.|TRBV15
ATSREAGGSNTQY
>TRBJ2-5|.|TRBV6-2/TRBV6-3
ASSGGGGAETQY
>TRBJ1-6|once|TRBV7-9
ASSLGTVEPLH
>TRBJ2-7|.|TRBV11-2
ASSLDLIRGRKGNEQY
>TRBJ2-1|.|TRBV18
ASSPRTGENNEQF
>TRBJ1-2|.|TRBV5-1
ASSLEGGAYGYT
>TRBJ2-7|.|TRBV27
ASSPYQPTRGRPYEQY